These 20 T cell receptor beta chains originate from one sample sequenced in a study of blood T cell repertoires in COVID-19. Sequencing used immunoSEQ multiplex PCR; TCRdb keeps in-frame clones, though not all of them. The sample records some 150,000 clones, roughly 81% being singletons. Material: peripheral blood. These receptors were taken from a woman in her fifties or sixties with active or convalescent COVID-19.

As DNA, the CDR3 is TGTGCCAGCAGACAGAACAATGAAAAACTGTTTTTT. It specifies CASRQNNEKLFF. V and J are TRBV6-6 and TRBJ1-4; no clear D gene. This CDR3 region has 12 residues. Germline V lookup: CDR1 MNHNY, CDR2 SVGAGI (reference sequence). V dropped 6 bases and J dropped 5 bases, with 7 bases sitting between them.

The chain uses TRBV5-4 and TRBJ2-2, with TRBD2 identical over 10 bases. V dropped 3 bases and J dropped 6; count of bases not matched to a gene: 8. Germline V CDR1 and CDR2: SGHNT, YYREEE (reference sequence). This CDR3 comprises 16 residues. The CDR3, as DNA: TGTGCCAGCAGCTCCCCTAGCGGGAGAAGGGCCGGGGAGCTGTTTTTT. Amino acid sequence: CASSSPSGRRAGELFF.

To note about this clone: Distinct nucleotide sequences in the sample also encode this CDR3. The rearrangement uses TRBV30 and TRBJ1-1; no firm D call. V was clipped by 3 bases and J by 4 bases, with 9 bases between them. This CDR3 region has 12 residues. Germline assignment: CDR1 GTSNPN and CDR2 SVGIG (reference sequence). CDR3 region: CAWRRGSTEAFF. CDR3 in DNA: TGTGCCTGGAGACGGGGTAGCACTGAAGCTTTCTTT.

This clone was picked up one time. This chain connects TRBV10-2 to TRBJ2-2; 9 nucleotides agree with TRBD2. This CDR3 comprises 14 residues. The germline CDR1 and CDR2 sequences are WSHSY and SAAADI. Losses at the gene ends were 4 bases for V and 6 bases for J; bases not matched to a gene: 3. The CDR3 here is CASSASGKSGELFF. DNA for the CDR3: TGCGCCAGCAGTGCTAGCGGGAAGTCCGGGGAGCTGTTTTTT.

In DNA form, the CDR3 reads TGCAGTGCTAGGGGCGACGATGAGCAGTTCTTC. Translated, it gives CSARGDDEQFF. The chain carries TRBV20-1 and TRBJ2-1; no firm D call. Germline CDR1 DFQATT, CDR2 SNEGSKA (reference sequence). Trimming left V 3 bases short and J 8 bases short, with 8 bases between. The CDR3 runs 11 residues.

In nucleotides, the CDR3 is TGTGCCAGTAGTACAGACAATAACTATGGCTACACCTTC. Translation: CASSTDNNYGYTF. The chain is built from TRBV19 and TRBJ1-2; no firm D call. The CDR3 is 13 residues long. Trimming shortened V by 4 bases and J by 1 base, and 7 bases separated the two germline ends. The germline gives CDR1 LNHDA, CDR2 SQIVND (reference sequence).

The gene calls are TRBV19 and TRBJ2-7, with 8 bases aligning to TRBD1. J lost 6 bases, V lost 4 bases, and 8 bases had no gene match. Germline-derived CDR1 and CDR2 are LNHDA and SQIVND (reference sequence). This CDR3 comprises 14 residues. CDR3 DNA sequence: TGTGCCAGTAGTAGGGGGACAGGCCCTCCCGAGCAGTACTTC. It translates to CASSRGTGPPEQYF.

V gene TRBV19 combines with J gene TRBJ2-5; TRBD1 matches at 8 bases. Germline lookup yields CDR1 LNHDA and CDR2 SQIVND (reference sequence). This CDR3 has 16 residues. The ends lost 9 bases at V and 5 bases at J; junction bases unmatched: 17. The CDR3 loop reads CASAGQGRGQSETQYF. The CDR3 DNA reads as TGTGCCAGCGCAGGACAGGGTAGGGGGCAGTCCGAGACCCAGTACTTC. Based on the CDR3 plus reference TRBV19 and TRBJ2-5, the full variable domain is DGGITQSPKYLFRKEGQNVTLSCEQNLNHDAMYWYRQDPGQGLRLIYYSQIVNDFQKGDIAEGYSVSREKKESFPLTVTSAQKNPTAFYLCASAGQGRGQSETQYFGPGTRLLVL.

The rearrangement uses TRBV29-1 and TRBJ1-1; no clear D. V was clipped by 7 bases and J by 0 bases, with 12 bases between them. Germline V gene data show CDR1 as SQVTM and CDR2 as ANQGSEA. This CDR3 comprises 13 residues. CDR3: CSGITILNTEAFF. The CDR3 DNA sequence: TGCAGCGGTATTACAATTTTGAACACTGAAGCTTTCTTT.

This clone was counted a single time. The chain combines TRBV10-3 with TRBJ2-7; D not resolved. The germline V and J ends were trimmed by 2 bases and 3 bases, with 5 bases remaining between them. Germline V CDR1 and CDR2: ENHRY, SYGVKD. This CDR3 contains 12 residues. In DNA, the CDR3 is TGTGCCATCAGTGAGAACGGCTACGAGCAGTACTTC. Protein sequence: CAISENGYEQYF.

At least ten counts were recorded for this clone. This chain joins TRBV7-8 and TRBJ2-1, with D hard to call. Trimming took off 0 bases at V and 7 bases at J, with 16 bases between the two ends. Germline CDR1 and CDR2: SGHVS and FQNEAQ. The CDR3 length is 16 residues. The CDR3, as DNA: TGTGCCAGCAGCTTAGCCGCAGGCACCAGTAGGAATGAGCAGTTCTTC. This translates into CASSLAAGTSRNEQFF.

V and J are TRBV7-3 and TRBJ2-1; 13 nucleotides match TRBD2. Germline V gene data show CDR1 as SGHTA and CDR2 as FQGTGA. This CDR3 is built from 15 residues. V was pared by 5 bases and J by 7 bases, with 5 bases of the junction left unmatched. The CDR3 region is CASSRTSGRGNEQFF. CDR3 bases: TGTGCCAGCAGCCGAACTAGCGGGAGGGGGAATGAGCAGTTCTTC. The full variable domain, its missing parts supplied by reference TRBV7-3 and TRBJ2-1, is GAGVSQTPSNKVTEKGKYVELRCDPISGHTALYWYRQSLGQGPEFLIYFQGTGAADDSGLPNDRFFAVRPEGSVSTLKIQRTERGDSAVYLCASSRTSGRGNEQFFGPGTRLTVL.

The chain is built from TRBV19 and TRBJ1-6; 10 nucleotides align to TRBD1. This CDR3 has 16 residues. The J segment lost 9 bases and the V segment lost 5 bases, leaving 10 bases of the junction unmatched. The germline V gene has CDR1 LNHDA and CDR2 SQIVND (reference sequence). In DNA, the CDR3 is TGTGCCAGTAGTCTCCGGGACAGGGGAACTGGTTCACCCCTCCACTTT. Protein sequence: CASSLRDRGTGSPLHF.

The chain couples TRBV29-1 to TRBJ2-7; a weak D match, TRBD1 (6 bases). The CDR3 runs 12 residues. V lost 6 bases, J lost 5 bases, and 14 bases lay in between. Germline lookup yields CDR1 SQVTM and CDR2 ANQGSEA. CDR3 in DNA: TGCAGCGTGCGGCTGGGGGCCGACGAGCAGTACTTC. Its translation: CSVRLGADEQYF.

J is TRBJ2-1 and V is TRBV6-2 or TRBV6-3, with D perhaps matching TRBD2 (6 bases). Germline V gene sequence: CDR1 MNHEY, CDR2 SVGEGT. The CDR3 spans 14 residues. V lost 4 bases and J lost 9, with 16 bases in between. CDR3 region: CASSFLLSEGEQFF. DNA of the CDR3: TGTGCCAGCAGTTTCCTACTATCGGAGGGTGAGCAGTTCTTC.

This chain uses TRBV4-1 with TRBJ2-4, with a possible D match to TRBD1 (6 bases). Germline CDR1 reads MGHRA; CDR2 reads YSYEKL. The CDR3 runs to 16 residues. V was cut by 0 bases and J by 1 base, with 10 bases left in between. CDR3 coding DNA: TGCGCCAGCAGCCAAGAGATAGGACAGGCCAAAAACATTCAGTACTTC. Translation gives CASSQEIGQAKNIQYF.

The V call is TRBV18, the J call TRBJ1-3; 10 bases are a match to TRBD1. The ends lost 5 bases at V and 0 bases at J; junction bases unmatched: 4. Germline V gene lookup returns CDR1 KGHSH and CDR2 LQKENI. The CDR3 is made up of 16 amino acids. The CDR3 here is CASSTGQGNSGNTIYF. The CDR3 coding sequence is TGTGCCAGCTCAACGGGACAGGGGAACTCTGGAAACACCATATATTTT.

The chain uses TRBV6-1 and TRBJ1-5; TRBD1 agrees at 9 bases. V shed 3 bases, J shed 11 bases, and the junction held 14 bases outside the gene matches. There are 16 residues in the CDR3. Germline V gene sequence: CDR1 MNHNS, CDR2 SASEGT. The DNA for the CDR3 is TGTGCCAGCAGTGACCGACCGGGACAGGGCTTCGCGGCCCAGCATTTT. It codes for CASSDRPGQGFAAQHF.

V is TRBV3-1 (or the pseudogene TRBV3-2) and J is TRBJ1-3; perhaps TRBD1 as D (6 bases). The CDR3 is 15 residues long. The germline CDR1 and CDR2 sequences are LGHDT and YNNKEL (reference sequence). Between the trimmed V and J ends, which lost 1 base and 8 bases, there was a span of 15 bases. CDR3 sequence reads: CASSQALTGSYTIYF. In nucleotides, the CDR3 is TGTGCCAGCAGCCAAGCTTTGACAGGCAGTTACACCATATATTTT.

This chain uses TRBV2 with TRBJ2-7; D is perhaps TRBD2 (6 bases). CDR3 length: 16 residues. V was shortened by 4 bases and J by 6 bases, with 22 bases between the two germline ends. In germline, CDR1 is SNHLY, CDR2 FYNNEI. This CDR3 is CASSGPGTPALTEQYF. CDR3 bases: TGTGCCAGCAGTGGCCCCGGGACTCCCGCGTTAACCGAGCAGTACTTC.